This is a list of T cell receptor beta chains from one sample in a study of cytomegalovirus exposure and HLA in healthy donors. The method was immunoSEQ multiplex PCR; TCRdb's version includes in-frame clones alone and lacks a portion of them. Of about 200,000 clones listed, roughly 83% were seen once; the top ten hold about 6%. Sequencing was carried out using PBMCs. The receptors were gathered from a woman aged 18-29 years in good health and CMV-seronegative. Both conserved end residues are part of each CDR3. The D gene is left open where the match is weak. Only part of the rows carry a size: once, few, many, or a class if the clone is expanded.

.	.	TRBV7-8	TRBJ2-5	TGTGCCAGCAGCCCCAGAAGGTCCCAAGAGACCCAGTACTTC	CASSPRRSQETQYF
few	.	TRBV9	TRBJ1-2	TGTGCCAGCAGCGCAAACGCGGTAGCTAACTATGGCTACACCTTC	CASSANAVANYGYTF
.	.	TRBV11-3	TRBJ2-7	TGTGCCAGCAGCGCCCGGGAGACCGGGGAGCAGTACTTC	CASSARETGEQYF
few	.	TRBV2	TRBJ1-5	TGTGCCAGCAGTGTCGCGTGGGATCAGCCCCAGCATTTT	CASSVAWDQPQHF
.	TRBD2	TRBV10-1	TRBJ2-5	TGCGCCAGCAGTGACGGCGGGACTAGAGGGGAGACCCAGTACTTC	CASSDGGTRGETQYF
.	TRBD2	TRBV7-9	TRBJ2-7	TGTGCCAGCAGCTCTCCCGGGACTAGCGAGTACTACGAGCAGTACTTC	CASSSPGTSEYYEQYF
few	TRBD1	TRBV4-1	TRBJ1-2	TGCGCCAGCAGCCAAGCAGACAGGGGGCTGGACGTTAACTATGGCTACACCTTC	CASSQADRGLDVNYGYTF
.	TRBD2	TRBV2	TRBJ2-3	TGTGCCAGCAGGGCTAGCGGGGGGACAGATACGCAGTATTTT	CASRASGGTDTQYF
.	TRBD1	TRBV6-5	TRBJ2-2	TGTGCCAGCAGTTACGACAGGGCGAACACCGGGGAGCTGTTTTTT	CASSYDRANTGELFF
.	.	TRBV2	TRBJ2-5	TGTGCCAGCAGTGAAAGAGGGGACATGTACCAAGAGACCCAGTACTTC	CASSERGDMYQETQYF
.	.	TRBV20-1	TRBJ1-2	TGCAGTGCTAGAGTTCTCCGGGGCTACACCTTC	CSARVLRGYTF
.	.	TRBV29-1	TRBJ1-1	TGCAGCGGAATCAGGGACCTTAACACTGAAGCTTTCTTT	CSGIRDLNTEAFF
.	.	TRBV2	TRBJ2-1	TGTGCCAGCCAACTGTGGGGGAACAATGAGCAGTTCTTC	CASQLWGNNEQFF
.	TRBD1	TRBV19	TRBJ2-3	TGTGCCAGTACCCGGGACAGGGGGGCAGATACGCAGTATTTT	CASTRDRGADTQYF
.	TRBD1	TRBV9	TRBJ1-2	TGTGCCAGCAGCGGATTAGGACAGGACACCTATGGCTACACCTTC	CASSGLGQDTYGYTF
.	.	TRBV7-9	TRBJ2-7	TGTGCCAGCAGAGCGGACAGCCCACCCTACGAGCAGTACTTC	CASRADSPPYEQYF
.	TRBD1	TRBV5-6	TRBJ2-7	TGTGCCAGCAGCTTTGGGGACAGGGTACCCTACGAGCAGTACTTC	CASSFGDRVPYEQYF
.	.	TRBV6-5	TRBJ1-2	TGTGCCAGCAGCGAACGGGCAGCGCAATACTATGGCTACACCTTC	CASSERAAQYYGYTF
.	.	TRBV11-2	TRBJ2-3	TGTGCCAGCAGCTTAAAAGCGGGCCACACAGATACGCAGTATTTT	CASSLKAGHTDTQYF
.	.	TRBV6-5	TRBJ2-1	TGTGCCAGCAGCCCGGGGTGGAATGAGCAGTTCTTC	CASSPGWNEQFF
few	TRBD1	TRBV5-6	TRBJ1-5	TGTGCCAGCAGCTTGGGGACAGGGTGGCAGCCCCAGCATTTT	CASSLGTGWQPQHF
.	TRBD2	TRBV7-3	TRBJ2-3	TGTGCCAGCAGCCCCCGAGTGGGGGGTTATAGCGGGAGAGAAGATACGCAGTATTTT	CASSPRVGGYSGREDTQYF
.	.	TRBV6-1	TRBJ1-2	TGTGCCAGCAGAAATTGGGACTATGGCTACACCTTC	CASRNWDYGYTF
few	.	TRBV19	TRBJ1-5	TGTGCCAGTAGGGCTGACAGCTTCAATCAGCCCCAGCATTTT	CASRADSFNQPQHF
.	.	TRBV29-1	TRBJ1-1	TGCAGCGTTGAAGGGGGGCTTCACACTGAAGCTTTCTTT	CSVEGGLHTEAFF
.	TRBD1	TRBV2	TRBJ1-5	TGTGCCAGCAAGACACAGGGGGTCGACAATCAGCCCCAGCATTTT	CASKTQGVDNQPQHF
.	TRBD2	TRBV9	TRBJ2-6	TGTGCCAGCAGCGTAGCTACGGAGCGGGAAGCATCTGGGGCCAACGTCCTGACTTTC	CASSVATEREASGANVLTF
.	.	TRBV28	TRBJ1-3	TGTGCCAGCAGCTCGACAGGCCGCCGCTCTGGAAACACCATATATTTT	CASSSTGRRSGNTIYF